Sequencing of this TCR beta chain was carried out in a study of tumor-infiltrating lymphocytes in primary liver carcinoma. This clonotype was counted a few times. One end of the junction varies from germline; a read error may be responsible. The authors made TCR beta cDNA from 500 ng total RNA with a constant-region primer. The TCR beta library was amplified through three nested multiplex PCR rounds in a modified ARM-PCR procedure. With TRBV1-TRBV30 forward primers and a C-beta reverse primer, the first two PCR rounds were run for approximately 10 cycles each. TCRdb reanalysed the multiplex PCR reads using MiXCR and keeps one entry per CDR3 protein. The repertoire holds about 66,000 distinct CDR3 sequences, about 71% seen once, with around two fifths in the top ten. The source material, about 17-31 mg of unsorted bulk tissue, was used to co-extract RNA and DNA. Per the germline V gene, CDR1 is SGHDN and CDR2 is FVKESK. The length of the CDR3 is 17 residues.

The source is a middle-aged man with primary liver carcinoma and hepatitis B virus infection. Input material: liver tumor tissue from sampling region 4. Subset given: tumor region T4, right-lateral pole. V usage is TRBV14 and J usage is TRBJ2-1; 8 bases map to TRBD2. In nucleotides, the CDR3 is TGTGCCGGCAGCCAAGATACGGGACTAGGTAGCTACAATGGGCTGTTCTTC. Translation: CAGSQDTGLGSYNGLFF.